The clone carrying this TCR beta chain was seen only a few times. The antigen is undetermined. The germline CDR1 and CDR2 sequences are SEHNR and FQNEAQ (reference sequence). This CDR3 region has 16 residues. Trimming took off 5 bases at V and 5 bases at J, with 19 bases between the two ends. This sample is drawn from a study of T-cell memory formation after mild COVID-19. Study context: In these data, TCR clusters were largely donor specific.

Study outcomes and limitations: CD4+ contracting clones lay mainly in CM and EM, CD8+ ones in EMRA. Later expanders leaned toward CD4+, whereas clones contracting from day 15 to 85 were balanced CD4/CD8.

Each CDR3 protein gets one entry after TCRdb re-called the 5' RACE reads with MiXCR. In the table there are 100,000 to 120,000 distinct CDR3 sequences, approximately 22% of which are singletons. Material for sequencing was PBMCs or a T cell subset sorted from them (not recorded which). V is TRBV7-9 and J is TRBJ2-1, with D unclear. The sequence came from a man younger than 35 who had mild COVID-19 (a few samples of this study predate the infection). Cell type and time point are not known. This chain's CDR3 is CASSPEIGDWNNEQFF. The DNA of the CDR3 is TGTGCCAGCAGCCCCGAGATTGGGGATTGGAACAATGAGCAGTTCTTC. Using reference TRBV7-9 and TRBJ2-1 for the parts outside the CDR3, the full variable domain is DTGVSQNPRHKITKRGQNVTFRCDPISEHNRLYWYRQTLGQGPEFLTYFQNEAQLEKSRLLSDRFSAERPKGSFSTLEIQRTEQGDSAMYLCASSPEIGDWNNEQFFGPGTRLTVL.